This entry lists 5 T cell receptor beta chains sequenced from one sample in a study of T cell responses to AZD1222 COVID-19 vaccine. Produced via immunoSEQ multiplex PCR; TCRdb's table is partial and in-frame only. The sample shows about 140,000 clones, approximately 90% of them seen only once. This specimen consisted of peripheral blood, obtained 28 days after the second AZD1222 dose. Receptor source: an adult who received the AZD1222 COVID-19 vaccine.

This clone was counted only a few times. The chain carries TRBV30 and TRBJ2-7, with TRBD2 matching 10 bases. The germline gives CDR1 GTSNPN, CDR2 SVGIG (reference sequence). J gave up 2 bases and V 7 bases, and 8 bases lay outside the gene matches. The CDR3 length is 14 residues. The CDR3 protein is CASSLAGVTYEQYF. Written as DNA, the CDR3 is TGTGCCTCCTCCCTAGCGGGAGTAACCTACGAGCAGTACTTC.

The count of this clone is one. The genes are TRBV14 and TRBJ1-2; D not resolved. V shed 1 base and J shed 8 bases, with 5 bases lying between them. Germline V gene lookup returns CDR1 SGHDN and CDR2 FVKESK. CDR3 size: 11 residues. The chain's CDR3 is CASSQVGGYTF. Here the CDR3 DNA reads TGTGCCAGCAGCCAAGTCGGGGGCTACACCTTC.

The gene calls are TRBV27 and TRBJ2-1; D gene ambiguous. CDR1 is MNHEY, CDR2 SMNVEV, per germline (reference sequence). Trimming removed 6 bases at V and 10 bases at J, with 10 bases between. CDR3 length: 11 amino acids. The CDR3 nucleotides are TGTGCCAGCAGCCGATCACGCGAGCAGTTCTTC. Its protein is CASSRSREQFF.

This clone was counted a few times. J is TRBJ1-4 and V is TRBV6-2 or TRBV6-3; D not resolved. Germline loops: CDR1 MNHEY, CDR2 SVGEGT. This CDR3 has 11 residues. V was clipped by 5 bases and J by 8 bases, with 6 bases between them. CDR3 nucleotide sequence: TGTGCCAGCAGTCTACGAGAAAAACTGTTTTTT. This gives the protein CASSLREKLFF.

The chain employs TRBV27 and TRBJ2-7, with 11 bases matching TRBD2. The CDR3 extends over 17 amino acids. CDR1 is MNHEY, CDR2 SMNVEV, per germline (reference sequence). Losses at the gene ends were 2 bases for V and 4 bases for J; bases not matched to a gene: 10. CDR3 sequence: CASSLHALAGDRYEQYF. CDR3 nucleotide sequence: TGTGCCAGCAGTTTACACGCACTAGCGGGAGATCGATACGAGCAGTACTTC.